Listed below are T cell receptor beta chains from one sample, sequenced in a study of blood T cell repertoires in COVID-19. Clones were read by immunoSEQ multiplex PCR, and TCRdb kept only the in-frame ones, dropping some. The sample contains about 64,000 clones, around 86% of which appear only once. The specimen sequenced was peripheral blood. The receptors shown here come from a man aged 50 or older with active COVID-19. CDR3s include the opening cysteine and the closing phenylalanine or tryptophan. A D gene is named only where the DNA matches it firmly. Clone size is stated in some rows and not others, as once, few, many or a class when expanded.

v_call: TRBV3-1/TRBV3-2
j_call: TRBJ1-6
clone_size: NA
d_call: NA
cdr3_aa: CASSQDSALFHF
cdr3_nt: TGTGCCAGCAGCCAAGACAGCGCCCTTTTCCACTTT

v_call: TRBV29-1
j_call: TRBJ1-2
clone_size: NA
d_call: NA
cdr3_aa: CSVETGDNYGYTF
cdr3_nt: TGCAGCGTTGAGACAGGTGATAACTATGGCTACACCTTC

v_call: TRBV6-5
j_call: TRBJ2-5
clone_size: NA
d_call: NA
cdr3_aa: CASHPGGREETQYF
cdr3_nt: TGTGCCAGCCATCCGGGGGGCAGGGAAGAGACCCAGTACTTC

v_call: TRBV4-3
j_call: TRBJ2-7
clone_size: few
d_call: NA
cdr3_aa: CASSHNKGEKQYF
cdr3_nt: TGCGCCAGCAGCCATAACAAGGGGGAGAAGCAGTACTTC

v_call: TRBV9
j_call: TRBJ1-1
clone_size: NA
d_call: NA
cdr3_aa: CASSARTDSNTEAFF
cdr3_nt: TGTGCCAGCAGCGCCAGGACAGACTCTAACACTGAAGCTTTCTTT

v_call: TRBV6-2/TRBV6-3
j_call: TRBJ2-7
clone_size: NA
d_call: NA
cdr3_aa: CASSFRAGPYEQYF
cdr3_nt: TGTGCCAGCAGTTTTCGGGCGGGGCCCTACGAGCAGTACTTC

v_call: TRBV23-1
j_call: TRBJ2-3
clone_size: NA
d_call: TRBD2
cdr3_aa: CASSRAGGPTDTQYF
cdr3_nt: TGCGCCAGCAGTCGAGCGGGAGGGCCCACAGATACGCAGTATTTT

v_call: TRBV7-9
j_call: TRBJ2-1
clone_size: few
d_call: NA
cdr3_aa: CASSLTRTNEQFF
cdr3_nt: TGTGCCAGCAGCTTAACTAGGACCAATGAGCAGTTCTTC

v_call: TRBV28
j_call: TRBJ1-2
clone_size: NA
d_call: TRBD1
cdr3_aa: CASRPTGADGYTF
cdr3_nt: TGTGCCAGCAGACCCACAGGGGCGGATGGCTACACCTTC

v_call: TRBV7-9
j_call: TRBJ2-7
clone_size: NA
d_call: TRBD2
cdr3_aa: CASSSGLAGGSYEQYF
cdr3_nt: TGTGCCAGCAGCTCCGGACTAGCGGGAGGGTCCTACGAGCAGTACTTC

v_call: TRBV2
j_call: TRBJ1-2
clone_size: NA
d_call: NA
cdr3_aa: CASSEARAGGYTF
cdr3_nt: TGTGCCAGCAGTGAAGCCCGGGCGGGTGGCTACACCTTC

v_call: TRBV27
j_call: TRBJ2-3
clone_size: NA
d_call: TRBD1
cdr3_aa: CASSPLGTGGQNTQYF
cdr3_nt: TGTGCCAGCAGTCCCCTCGGGACAGGGGGACAAAATACGCAGTATTTT

v_call: TRBV20-1
j_call: TRBJ2-3
clone_size: NA
d_call: TRBD2
cdr3_aa: CSASRTSGFSGTDTQYF
cdr3_nt: TGCAGTGCGAGTAGGACTAGCGGGTTCTCGGGGACAGATACGCAGTATTTT

v_call: TRBV7-2
j_call: TRBJ1-2
clone_size: NA
d_call: NA
cdr3_aa: CASSSRGGYGYTF
cdr3_nt: TGTGCCAGCAGCTCCAGGGGTGGGTATGGCTACACCTTC

v_call: TRBV19
j_call: TRBJ1-6
clone_size: NA
d_call: TRBD1
cdr3_aa: CASSKRDRASPLHF
cdr3_nt: TGTGCCAGTAGTAAACGAGACAGGGCCTCACCCCTCCACTTT

v_call: TRBV6-5
j_call: TRBJ1-2
clone_size: NA
d_call: TRBD1
cdr3_aa: CASTFGQGNGYTF
cdr3_nt: TGTGCCAGCACCTTCGGACAGGGTAATGGCTACACCTTC

v_call: TRBV5-1
j_call: TRBJ2-7
clone_size: NA
d_call: TRBD1
cdr3_aa: CASSLSGTGTYEQYF
cdr3_nt: TGCGCCAGCAGCCTGTCGGGGACAGGGACTTACGAGCAGTACTTC

v_call: TRBV2
j_call: TRBJ1-4
clone_size: once
d_call: NA
cdr3_aa: CASRQVTTNEKLFF
cdr3_nt: TGTGCCAGCAGACAGGTTACAACTAATGAAAAACTGTTTTTT

v_call: TRBV3-1/TRBV3-2
j_call: TRBJ1-2
clone_size: NA
d_call: TRBD1
cdr3_aa: CASSQDLGTGGYGYTF
cdr3_nt: TGTGCCAGCAGCCAAGATCTTGGGACAGGGGGCTATGGCTACACCTTC

v_call: TRBV24-1
j_call: TRBJ2-7
clone_size: few
d_call: NA
cdr3_aa: CATSDTYTGEQYF
cdr3_nt: TGTGCCACCAGTGATACCTATACGGGGGAGCAGTACTTC

v_call: TRBV25-1
j_call: TRBJ1-4
clone_size: NA
d_call: NA
cdr3_aa: CASSSNSGKGDEKLFF
cdr3_nt: TGTGCCAGCAGTTCTAATTCCGGGAAGGGAGATGAAAAACTGTTTTTT

v_call: TRBV2
j_call: TRBJ1-1
clone_size: NA
d_call: TRBD1
cdr3_aa: CASSLGQGRVEAFF
cdr3_nt: TGTGCCAGCAGCCTGGGACAGGGGAGAGTTGAAGCTTTCTTT

v_call: TRBV3-1/TRBV3-2
j_call: TRBJ1-3
clone_size: few
d_call: NA
cdr3_aa: CASSQVGGRNTIYF
cdr3_nt: TGTGCCAGCAGCCAAGTAGGGGGACGCAACACCATATATTTT

v_call: TRBV7-9
j_call: TRBJ1-1
clone_size: NA
d_call: NA
cdr3_aa: CASSENLGTEAFF
cdr3_nt: TGTGCCAGCAGCGAGAACCTAGGCACTGAAGCTTTCTTT

v_call: TRBV2
j_call: TRBJ1-2
clone_size: NA
d_call: TRBD1
cdr3_aa: CASSAGGTGVGYTF
cdr3_nt: TGTGCCAGCAGCGCCGGAGGGACAGGGGTGGGCTACACCTTC

v_call: TRBV5-6
j_call: TRBJ1-2
clone_size: NA
d_call: TRBD1
cdr3_aa: CASSPSDRGIAYTF
cdr3_nt: TGTGCCAGCAGCCCCTCGGACAGGGGAATTGCCTACACCTTC

v_call: TRBV10-1
j_call: TRBJ2-4
clone_size: NA
d_call: NA
cdr3_aa: CASSEAGAKNIQYF
cdr3_nt: TGCGCCAGCTCCGAGGCCGGGGCCAAAAACATTCAGTACTTC

v_call: TRBV5-6
j_call: TRBJ2-3
clone_size: NA
d_call: NA
cdr3_aa: CASSLFRGTSTDTQYF
cdr3_nt: TGTGCCAGCAGCTTGTTCCGCGGAACTAGCACAGATACGCAGTATTTT

v_call: TRBV9
j_call: TRBJ2-2
clone_size: NA
d_call: TRBD2
cdr3_aa: CASSVLGGSSPWELFF
cdr3_nt: TGTGCCAGCAGCGTATTGGGCGGGAGTTCCCCATGGGAGCTGTTTTTT

v_call: TRBV6-2/TRBV6-3
j_call: TRBJ1-4
clone_size: NA
d_call: TRBD1
cdr3_aa: CASSFSGTGNEKLFF
cdr3_nt: TGTGCCAGCAGTTTCTCCGGGACAGGAAATGAAAAACTGTTTTTT

v_call: TRBV6-1
j_call: TRBJ1-6
clone_size: NA
d_call: TRBD1
cdr3_aa: CASSELFRGNSPLHF
cdr3_nt: TGTGCCAGCAGTGAACTTTTCAGGGGGAATTCACCCCTCCACTTT

v_call: TRBV7-8
j_call: TRBJ2-5
clone_size: NA
d_call: TRBD2
cdr3_aa: CASSRILAGGTETQYF
cdr3_nt: TGTGCCAGCAGCCGGATACTAGCGGGGGGGACAGAGACCCAGTACTTC

v_call: TRBV5-6
j_call: TRBJ2-7
clone_size: NA
d_call: NA
cdr3_aa: CASSLGHSGSYEQYF
cdr3_nt: TGTGCCAGCAGCTTGGGGCATAGCGGCTCCTACGAGCAGTACTTC

v_call: TRBV6-4
j_call: TRBJ2-2
clone_size: NA
d_call: TRBD2
cdr3_aa: CASSLALAANTGELFF
cdr3_nt: TGTGCCAGCAGTCTCGCACTAGCGGCGAACACCGGGGAGCTGTTTTTT

v_call: TRBV6-5
j_call: TRBJ2-7
clone_size: NA
d_call: TRBD1
cdr3_aa: CASRRTGPYEQYF
cdr3_nt: TGTGCCAGCAGGAGGACAGGGCCCTACGAGCAGTACTTC

v_call: TRBV27
j_call: TRBJ2-7
clone_size: once
d_call: TRBD1
cdr3_aa: CASRRTGSDEQYF
cdr3_nt: TGTGCCAGCAGACGGACAGGGTCGGACGAGCAGTACTTC

v_call: TRBV21-1
j_call: TRBJ2-7
clone_size: NA
d_call: NA
cdr3_aa: CAVPGSHEQYF
cdr3_nt: TGTGCCGTGCCGGGGAGCCACGAGCAGTACTTC

v_call: TRBV27
j_call: TRBJ2-7
clone_size: NA
d_call: TRBD2
cdr3_aa: CASSLGTSGAVSYEQYF
cdr3_nt: TGTGCCAGCAGTTTGGGTACTAGCGGGGCTGTCTCCTACGAGCAGTACTTC

v_call: TRBV7-2
j_call: TRBJ2-5
clone_size: NA
d_call: TRBD2
cdr3_aa: CASSLDSGGLETQYF
cdr3_nt: TGTGCCAGCAGCTTAGATTCGGGAGGGTTGGAGACCCAGTACTTC

v_call: TRBV18
j_call: TRBJ1-5
clone_size: NA
d_call: NA
cdr3_aa: CASSPPMGRYSNQPQHF
cdr3_nt: TGTGCCAGCTCACCACCAATGGGGCGGTATAGCAATCAGCCCCAGCATTTT

v_call: TRBV7-2
j_call: TRBJ2-3
clone_size: once
d_call: TRBD1
cdr3_aa: CASSLARGDTQYF
cdr3_nt: TGTGCCAGCAGCTTAGCCAGGGGGGATACGCAGTATTTT

v_call: TRBV7-9
j_call: TRBJ2-4
clone_size: NA
d_call: NA
cdr3_aa: CASSLWGRKNIQYF
cdr3_nt: TGTGCCAGCAGCTTATGGGGGCGCAAAAACATTCAGTACTTC

v_call: TRBV6-5
j_call: TRBJ1-3
clone_size: NA
d_call: NA
cdr3_aa: CASRTTVSGNTIYF
cdr3_nt: TGTGCCAGCCGGACGACAGTCTCTGGAAACACCATATATTTT

v_call: TRBV2
j_call: TRBJ2-5
clone_size: NA
d_call: NA
cdr3_aa: CASSEGGQNSQETQYF
cdr3_nt: TGTGCCAGCAGTGAGGGTGGACAGAACTCCCAAGAGACCCAGTACTTC

v_call: TRBV5-1
j_call: TRBJ2-2
clone_size: NA
d_call: NA
cdr3_aa: CASRSGYTGELFF
cdr3_nt: TGCGCCAGCAGATCAGGGTACACCGGGGAGCTGTTTTTT